The clone carrying this TCR beta chain was counted a single time. CDR1 is LNHDA and CDR2 is SQIVND in the germline V gene (reference sequence). The CDR3 totals 13 residues. V gave up 7 bases and J gave up 7 bases, with 17 bases separating them. This sample was included in a study of blood T cell repertoires in COVID-19. Study-wide context: The study drew acute and convalescent COVID-19 samples from the United States, Italy and Spain. T cells, B-cell-depleted T cells, or PBMCs supplied cDNA or gDNA.

Per the original data handling: Reference gene primer amplification gave estimated nucleated cell counts. Libraries were prepared by immunoSEQ multiplex PCR; TCRdb keeps only in-frame clonotypes and omits some of them. V and J calls and clone size are given by that table; D and trimming were obtained from the DNA. The sample holds about 440,000 clones, roughly 91% seen once. The TCR originated in a man between 18 and 29 years old who had recovered from COVID-19. The sample was PBMCs or T cells enriched from blood (not recorded which). The rearrangement links TRBV19 to TRBJ2-7, with D perhaps TRBD2 (6 bases). The CDR3, as DNA: TGTGCCAGTAAAACCGGAGGGTTGGGAGAGCAGTACTTC. It is translated as CASKTGGLGEQYF.